A selection of T cell receptor beta chains follows, all from one sample in a study of shared clonotypes between healthy human individuals. Assay: immunoSEQ multiplex PCR; the TCRdb copy retains only in-frame clones and omits some. The data hold hundreds of thousands of clones, with 97% observed a single time. Sequencing used naive CD4+ T cells sorted from blood. All receptors come from a woman aged 30 to 39 in good health. Both conserved end residues are part of each CDR3. A D gene is named only where the DNA matches it firmly. Clone size is given for some rows only: seen once, a few or many times, or a class if the clone is expanded.

v_call	cdr3_length	d_call	j_call	clone_size	cdr3_nt	cdr3_aa
TRBV4-1	16	TRBD1	TRBJ2-7	NA	TGCGCCAGCAGCCAAGACTTAGTGGACAGGGTCCACGAGCAGTACTTC	CASSQDLVDRVHEQYF
TRBV10-3	13	NA	TRBJ1-1	NA	TGTGCCATCACCAAGGTGTTGAACACTGAAGCTTTCTTT	CAITKVLNTEAFF
TRBV28	17	TRBD1	TRBJ2-7	NA	TGTGCCAGCAGTTTTCCTCTCAACCCAGGGGGCTCCTACGAGCAGTACTTC	CASSFPLNPGGSYEQYF
TRBV10-1	13	NA	TRBJ2-2	NA	TGCGCCAGCGCGGCGGCAGTCCCCGGGGAGCTGTTTTTT	CASAAAVPGELFF
TRBV25-1	16	NA	TRBJ2-1	once	TGTGCCAGCAGTGAATTGGGAAGCGTTGAGTACAATGAGCAGTTCTTC	CASSELGSVEYNEQFF
TRBV28	14	TRBD1	TRBJ2-7	NA	TGTGCCAGCACCAACCCTGGACAGGCGTTCGAGCAGTACTTC	CASTNPGQAFEQYF
TRBV6-5	14	NA	TRBJ1-4	NA	TGTGCCAGCAGTTACTCGTACAGAGAGGAAAAACTGTTTTTT	CASSYSYREEKLFF
TRBV6-5	15	NA	TRBJ2-7	NA	TGTGCCAGCAGTTACGAATCGGGTTTCGCCTACGAGCAGTACTTC	CASSYESGFAYEQYF
TRBV28	13	TRBD1	TRBJ1-1	NA	TGTGCCAGCAGTTTAATGGGACAGGTGGGGGCTTTCTTT	CASSLMGQVGAFF
TRBV29-1	15	TRBD1	TRBJ2-5	NA	TGCAGCGTTGAACGACAGGGGGAGATGGGGGAGACCCAGTACTTC	CSVERQGEMGETQYF
TRBV11-2	17	TRBD1	TRBJ1-6	NA	TGTGCCAGCAGCCGGCCAAAGGACAGGGGGCGGAATTCACCCCTCCACTTT	CASSRPKDRGRNSPLHF
TRBV5-8	14	NA	TRBJ1-5	NA	TGTGCCAGCAGGGGCGGGGGTAGCAATCAGCCCCAGCATTTT	CASRGGGSNQPQHF
TRBV6-1	14	NA	TRBJ2-2	NA	TGTGCCAGCGGACCACCGATCTACTCCGGGGAGCTGTTTTTT	CASGPPIYSGELFF
TRBV18	15	NA	TRBJ1-2	NA	TGTGCCAGCTCACCAAGGGGAGGTGAGGAAAATGGCTACACCTTC	CASSPRGGEENGYTF
TRBV19	18	TRBD1	TRBJ2-6	NA	TGTGCCAGTAGTAGGGACAGGGGGGACAGCTCTGGGGCCAACGTCCTGACTTTC	CASSRDRGDSSGANVLTF
TRBV28	15	NA	TRBJ2-7	NA	TGTGCCAGCAGTTTGCCTGGGAAGGGAACGAGGGAGCAGTACTTC	CASSLPGKGTREQYF
TRBV11-2	16	NA	TRBJ2-1	NA	TGTGCCAGCAGCTTAGATCGGTTCCCCCCTGACAATGAGCAGTTCTTC	CASSLDRFPPDNEQFF